Here is one TCR beta chain with its context. Its antigen is currently unknown. This sample is part of a study of beta chain features in type 1 diabetes. Regarding the study as a whole: TCRB CDR3s from Type 1 diabetes patients were moderately but significantly shorter in all four CD4+ subsets.

Every donor had blood drawn once into heparin, roughly 0.11 L on average. Sequencing targeted expressed TCRB transcripts, as all isolated RNA had been reverse transcribed. Some clones are missing from TCRdb's copy, which holds only in-frame ones; the method was immunoSEQ multiplex PCR. The repertoire holds some 350,000 clones, with roughly 9.8% as singletons. The CDR3 has 15 amino acids. V was clipped by 3 bases and J by 2 bases, with 12 bases between them. Germline V gene data show CDR1 as SGHTA and CDR2 as FQGNSA. Sequences were obtained from central memory CD4+ T cells from blood. The rearrangement links TRBV7-2 to TRBJ2-3, with unresolved D. This clonotype was obtained from a man under 40 with type 1 diabetes. The CDR3 loop is CASSFSFRITDTQYF. The CDR3 region has the DNA TGTGCCAGCAGCTTTTCGTTTCGAATCACAGATACGCAGTATTTT.